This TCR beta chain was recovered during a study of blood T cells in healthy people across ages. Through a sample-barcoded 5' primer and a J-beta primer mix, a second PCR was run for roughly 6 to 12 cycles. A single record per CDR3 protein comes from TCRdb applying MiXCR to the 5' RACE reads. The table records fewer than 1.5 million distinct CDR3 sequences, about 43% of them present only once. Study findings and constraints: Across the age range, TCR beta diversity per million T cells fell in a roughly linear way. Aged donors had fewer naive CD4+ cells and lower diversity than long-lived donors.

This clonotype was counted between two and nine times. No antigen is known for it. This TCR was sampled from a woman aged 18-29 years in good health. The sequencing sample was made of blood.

The CDR3 sequence is CASYPGGSYNEQFF. The CDR3 bases are TGTGCCAGTTACCCGGGGGGCAGCTACAATGAGCAGTTCTTC. The rearrangement uses TRBV6-5 and TRBJ2-1, with D tentatively TRBD2 (7 bases). Looked up from germline, CDR1 is MNHEY and CDR2 is SVGAGI. V was clipped by 9 bases and J by 3 bases, with 15 bases between them. The CDR3 has 14 amino acids.